These 30 T cell receptor beta chains originate from one sample sequenced in a study of blood T cell repertoires in COVID-19. TCRdb's copy holds only in-frame clones and misses some; the assay was immunoSEQ multiplex PCR. This table has some 130,000 clones, nearly 70% appearing once. The source material was peripheral blood. The receptors were sampled from a woman aged 70-85 years with acute or convalescent COVID-19.

This clone has a count of ten or more. The chain has TRBV5-6 and TRBJ1-1; D call uncertain. From germline, CDR1 is SGHDT and CDR2 YYEEEE. This CDR3 is 13 amino acids long. V was clipped by 4 bases and J by 5 bases, with 12 bases between them. The CDR3 nucleotides read TGTGCCAGCAGCGGTGCGGGTCGGACTGAAGCTTTCTTT. This encodes CASSGAGRTEAFF.

This sequence joins TRBV5-4 and TRBJ2-3; 7 bases fit TRBD1. J gave up 1 base and V 2 bases, and 4 bases lay outside the gene matches. The germline V gene has CDR1 SGHNT and CDR2 YYREEE (reference sequence). The CDR3 runs to 15 residues. CDR3 sequence reads: CASSLPQGGTDTQYF. The CDR3 DNA reads TGTGCCAGCAGCTTACCCCAGGGGGGCACAGATACGCAGTATTTT.

Judged by abundance, this clone is medium-sized. V usage is TRBV6-2 or TRBV6-3 and J usage is TRBJ2-7; 9 positions agree with TRBD1. This CDR3 spans 14 amino acids. Germline assignment: CDR1 MNHEY and CDR2 SVGEGT. Unmatched junction bases numbered 6, after V lost 5 bases and J lost 4 bases. CDR3 nucleotides: TGTGCCAGCAGTACTGGGGACAGGGTTTACGAGCAGTACTTC. Amino acids: CASSTGDRVYEQYF.

V and J are TRBV6-1 and TRBJ2-1, with D possibly matching TRBD2 (5 bases). Trimming took off 2 bases at V and 7 bases at J, with 18 bases between the two ends. There are 16 residues in the CDR3. Germline V lookup: CDR1 MNHNS, CDR2 SASEGT. The CDR3 is CASSELTNSPGNEQFF. The CDR3 coding sequence is TGTGCCAGCAGTGAATTAACTAACTCTCCGGGAAATGAGCAGTTCTTC.

This clone was recorded at least ten times. CDR3 coding DNA: TGTGCCAGCAGCTTGTTTGGACAGGATAATCAGCCCCAGCATTTT. Translating it yields CASSLFGQDNQPQHF. The chain is built from TRBV5-6 and TRBJ1-5; 7 bases line up with TRBD1. This CDR3 spans 15 amino acids. Per germline, CDR1 SGHDT and CDR2 YYEEEE. V lost 1 base to trimming and J lost 4 bases; unmatched junction nucleotides: 5.

The CDR3 loop reads CASSLGGFSDTQYF. CDR3 DNA: TGTGCCAGCAGCTTGGGCGGGTTTTCAGATACGCAGTATTTT. The rearrangement links TRBV5-5 to TRBJ2-3; tentatively, D is TRBD2 (5 bases). Trimming removed 0 bases from V and 4 bases from J, with 9 bases in between. CDR3 length: 14 residues. In germline, CDR1 is SGHKS, CDR2 YYEKEE (reference sequence).

The chain has TRBV11-3 and TRBJ2-3; perhaps TRBD2 as D (6 bases). The CDR3 covers 15 residues. V was shortened by 5 bases and J by 7 bases, with 19 bases between the two germline ends. Looked up from germline, CDR1 is SGHNT and CDR2 is YENEEA. The CDR3 bases are TGTGCCAGCAGCCTCGCTGGGCGGGGTGGTAATACGCAGTATTTT. It encodes CASSLAGRGGNTQYF.

This clone has more than one count but fewer than ten. J is TRBJ1-2 and V is TRBV5-1, with a weak D call TRBD1 (6 bases). The CDR3 is 18 residues long. Trimming stripped 6 bases from V and 1 base from J, with 25 bases between. The V gene's germline CDR1 is SGHRS and CDR2 YFSETQ. This CDR3 reads CASTPGGTPAGLNYGYTF. CDR3 DNA: TGCGCCAGCACCCCGGGGGGCACACCAGCAGGACTTAACTATGGCTACACCTTC.

Only one count was recorded for this clone. V usage is TRBV11-2 and J usage is TRBJ1-3; D remains unclear. V was trimmed by 0 bases and J by 8 bases, leaving 20 bases between them. Looked up from germline, CDR1 is SGHAT and CDR2 is FQNNGV. The length of the CDR3 is 17 residues. The CDR3 loop is CASSLELGAGFFDTIYF. The CDR3 DNA sequence: TGTGCCAGCAGCTTAGAGTTGGGTGCGGGATTTTTTGACACCATATATTTT.

Only a few counts were recorded for this clone. The chain is built from TRBV29-1 and TRBJ1-1, with 7 bases matching TRBD1. The length of the CDR3 is 13 residues. Germline loops: CDR1 SQVTM, CDR2 ANQGSEA. V lost 6 bases to trimming and J lost 1 base; unmatched junction nucleotides: 5. The CDR3 coding sequence is TGCAGCGTAAGGGACAGCTGGAACACTGAAGCTTTCTTT. It yields the protein CSVRDSWNTEAFF.

In its sample, this clone was seen once. The CDR3 reads CASSLAEGREKLFF. The DNA for the CDR3 is TGTGCCAGTAGTCTCGCGGAGGGGCGAGAAAAACTGTTTTTT. V is TRBV19 and J is TRBJ1-4, with D possibly TRBD1 on 5 matching bases. The CDR3 has 14 amino acids. Deletions cut 5 bases from V and 8 bases from J, with 15 bases between. Germline lookup yields CDR1 LNHDA and CDR2 SQIVND (reference sequence). The variable domain in full, completed from reference TRBV19 and TRBJ1-4, reads DGGITQSPKYLFRKEGQNVTLSCEQNLNHDAMYWYRQDPGQGLRLIYYSQIVNDFQKGDIAEGYSVSREKKESFPLTVTSAQKNPTAFYLCASSLAEGREKLFFGSGTQLSVL.

The chain combines TRBV7-2 with TRBJ1-5; D not resolved. Germline V gives CDR1 SGHTA, CDR2 FQGNSA. Trimming removed 5 bases from V and 0 bases from J, with 11 bases in between. The CDR3 has 15 amino acids. The CDR3 spells CASSIGVYSNQPQHF. For the CDR3, the DNA is TGTGCCAGCAGCATCGGGGTTTATAGCAATCAGCCCCAGCATTTT.

This chain joins TRBV11-2 and TRBJ2-2, with 8 bases matching TRBD1. V was pared by 5 bases and J by 5 bases, with 10 bases of the junction left unmatched. The CDR3 has 16 amino acids. Germline V lookup: CDR1 SGHAT, CDR2 FQNNGV. The CDR3 coding sequence is TGTGCCAGCAGCGTAGGACAACGACAGGGGACCGGGGAGCTGTTTTTT. Protein sequence: CASSVGQRQGTGELFF.

The V gene is TRBV19, the J gene TRBJ1-2, with 7 bases that match TRBD1. This CDR3 is built from 14 residues. Germline lookup yields CDR1 LNHDA and CDR2 SQIVND (reference sequence). J lost 4 bases, V lost 1 base, and 3 bases had no gene match. CDR3 DNA sequence: TGTGCCAGTAGTATAGTCGGGACAGCCTATGGCTACACCTTC. This gives the protein CASSIVGTAYGYTF.

CDR3 amino acids: CASSIRTSGASEQFF. For the CDR3, the DNA is TGTGCCAGTAGTATTCGGACTAGCGGGGCGAGTGAGCAGTTCTTC. This chain links TRBV19 with TRBJ2-1, with 12 bases identical to TRBD2. The CDR3 length is 15 residues. Germline loops: CDR1 LNHDA, CDR2 SQIVND (reference sequence). J was trimmed by 9 bases and V by 3 bases; bases with no gene match: 6.

The rearrangement joins TRBV9 to TRBJ1-6; perhaps TRBD1 as D (6 bases). Per germline, CDR1 SGDLS and CDR2 YYNGEE. V was trimmed by 6 bases and J by 6 bases, leaving 10 bases between them. This CDR3 region has 13 residues. The CDR3 DNA is TGTGCCAGCAACGGACAGTTTAATTCACCCCTCCACTTT. Its protein is CASNGQFNSPLHF. Using reference TRBV9 and TRBJ1-6 for the parts outside the CDR3, the full variable domain is DSGVTQTPKHLITATGQRVTLRCSPRSGDLSVYWYQQSLDQGLQFLIQYYNGEERAKGNILERFSAQQFPDLHSELNLSSLELGDSALYFCASNGQFNSPLHFGNGTRLTVT.

The rearrangement joins TRBV5-1 to TRBJ2-5; 7 positions match TRBD1. The CDR3 covers 15 residues. V dropped 4 bases and J dropped 5; count of bases not matched to a gene: 11. CDR1 and CDR2 (germline): SGHRS, YFSETQ. The DNA of the CDR3 is TGCGCCAGCAGCGCCCTAGGGGGCGCTTGGGAGACCCAGTACTTC. It yields the protein CASSALGGAWETQYF.

This chain uses TRBV4-1 with TRBJ2-2; 14 nucleotides align to TRBD2. This CDR3 has 17 residues. V trimming: 4 bases; J trimming: 6 bases; junction bases outside the gene matches: 7. The germline CDR1 and CDR2 sequences are MGHRA and YSYEKL. The chain's CDR3 is CASSPGTSGSQSGELFF. The CDR3 nucleotides read TGCGCCAGCAGCCCGGGGACTAGCGGGAGTCAATCCGGGGAGCTGTTTTTT.

The chain couples TRBV28 to TRBJ1-6, with 7 bases aligning to TRBD1. CDR3 length: 15 residues. V shed 7 bases and J 7 bases; nucleotides not matched to a gene: 10. Germline V gene lookup returns CDR1 MDHEN and CDR2 SYDVKM. The CDR3 sequence: CASIEGAQRNSPLHF. CDR3 DNA: TGTGCCAGCATAGAGGGGGCGCAACGGAATTCACCCCTCCACTTT.

The rearrangement joins TRBV13 to TRBJ1-1; a weak D match, TRBD1 (6 bases). Trimming took off 6 bases at V and 0 bases at J, with 17 bases between the two ends. The CDR3 is 16 residues long. The V gene's germline CDR1 is PRHDT and CDR2 FYEKMQ (reference sequence). CDR3 protein: CASSSTTGFMNTEAFF. In DNA, the CDR3 is TGTGCCAGCAGTTCTACCACAGGGTTTATGAACACTGAAGCTTTCTTT. The full variable domain, its missing parts supplied by reference TRBV13 and TRBJ1-1, is AAGVIQSPRHLIKEKRETATLKCYPIPRHDTVYWYQQGPGQDPQFLISFYEKMQSDKGSIPDRFSAQQFSDYHSELNMSSLELGDSALYFCASSSTTGFMNTEAFFGQGTRLTVV.

The chain employs TRBV28 and TRBJ1-2; 8 bases match TRBD1. This CDR3 region has 12 residues. The germline V gene encodes CDR1 MDHEN and CDR2 SYDVKM. With 6 bases clipped from V and 8 bases from J, the junction kept 5 bases outside the gene matches. The CDR3 is CASRGQDGGYTF. The CDR3 DNA reads as TGTGCCAGCAGGGGACAGGATGGCGGCTACACCTTC.

This chain links TRBV11-2 with TRBJ2-1, with 8 bases that match TRBD2. The CDR3 length is 16 residues. Germline loops: CDR1 SGHAT, CDR2 FQNNGV. With 1 base clipped from V and 7 bases from J, the junction kept 9 bases outside the gene matches. CDR3 bases: TGTGCCAGCAGCTTAGTGGGACTAGTTGGTACAAATGAGCAGTTCTTC. Protein: CASSLVGLVGTNEQFF.

This clone has more than one count but fewer than ten. The rearrangement joins TRBV27 to TRBJ1-6; weak D call: TRBD1 (5 bases). The germline V and J ends were trimmed by 6 bases and 1 base, with 7 bases remaining between them. The CDR3 is made up of 14 amino acids. The V gene's germline CDR1 is MNHEY and CDR2 SMNVEV (reference sequence). DNA for the CDR3: TGTGCCAGCAGCGGGGGGTCCTATAATTCACCCCTCCACTTT. Translating it yields CASSGGSYNSPLHF.

The V gene is TRBV18, the J gene TRBJ2-1; D is perhaps TRBD1 (6 bases). The germline V and J ends were trimmed by 2 bases and 9 bases, with 20 bases remaining between them. The CDR3 contains 16 residues. Per germline, CDR1 KGHSH and CDR2 LQKENI. CDR3 DNA sequence: TGTGCCAGCTCACCAGGGCAGGGGTTTCGCATTAGTGAGCAGTTCTTC. It is translated as CASSPGQGFRISEQFF.

This clone has just a few counts. This chain links TRBV19 with TRBJ2-7; D may be TRBD2 (5 bases). Germline assignment: CDR1 LNHDA and CDR2 SQIVND (reference sequence). CDR3 size: 14 residues. Trimming shortened V by 2 bases and J by 2 bases, and 10 bases separated the two germline ends. The CDR3 coding sequence is TGTGCCAGTAGTATACGGGGTCTTCCCTACGAGCAGTACTTC. Translated: CASSIRGLPYEQYF. The full variable domain, completed using reference TRBV19 and TRBJ2-7, is DGGITQSPKYLFRKEGQNVTLSCEQNLNHDAMYWYRQDPGQGLRLIYYSQIVNDFQKGDIAEGYSVSREKKESFPLTVTSAQKNPTAFYLCASSIRGLPYEQYFGPGTRLTVT.

The chain links TRBV20-1 to TRBJ1-1; the match to TRBD1 covers 8 bases. The V segment lost 3 bases and the J segment 2 bases; nucleotides outside the gene matches: 8. The CDR3 is made up of 15 amino acids. Germline V gene sequence: CDR1 DFQATT, CDR2 SNEGSKA (reference sequence). In DNA form, the CDR3 reads TGCAGTGCTAGTACCGCCAGGGGGCCCAACACTGAAGCTTTCTTT. Translation gives CSASTARGPNTEAFF.

This clone was found once. The chain recombines TRBV10-3 with TRBJ1-1; 7 bases map to TRBD1. J lost 2 bases, V lost 3 bases, and 6 bases had no gene match. Germline V gene data show CDR1 as ENHRY and CDR2 as SYGVKD. The CDR3 is made up of 15 amino acids. This chain's CDR3 is CAISERDSSNTEAFF. The CDR3, as DNA: TGTGCCATCAGTGAACGGGACAGTAGTAACACTGAAGCTTTCTTT.

CDR3 in amino acids: CASLDRGDQETQYF. DNA of the CDR3: TGTGCCAGTCTCGACAGGGGAGACCAAGAGACCCAGTACTTC. This sequence joins TRBV19 and TRBJ2-5, with 8 nucleotides matching TRBD1. The CDR3 contains 14 residues. Germline V gene data show CDR1 as LNHDA and CDR2 as SQIVND (reference sequence). V dropped 8 bases and J dropped 0; count of bases not matched to a gene: 5. Combining the CDR3 with reference TRBV19 and TRBJ2-5 gives the whole variable domain DGGITQSPKYLFRKEGQNVTLSCEQNLNHDAMYWYRQDPGQGLRLIYYSQIVNDFQKGDIAEGYSVSREKKESFPLTVTSAQKNPTAFYLCASLDRGDQETQYFGPGTRLLVL.

This chain connects TRBV7-6 to TRBJ1-4; 9 bases map to TRBD1. Germline trimming cut 3 bases from V and 9 bases from J; bases unmatched to any gene: 5. This CDR3 comprises 14 residues. CDR1 and CDR2 (germline): SGHVS, FNYEAQ. The CDR3 reads CASSLSGTGKKLFF. The CDR3 nucleotides are TGTGCCAGCAGCTTGAGTGGGACAGGGAAAAAACTGTTTTTT.

The genes are TRBV5-4 and TRBJ1-6; the D is unclear. This CDR3 spans 13 amino acids. The ends were cut back, 0 bases at V and 8 bases at J, with 6 bases in the middle. Germline V gene data show CDR1 as SGHNT and CDR2 as YYREEE (reference sequence). This CDR3 reads CASSLGADSPLHF. In DNA, the CDR3 is TGTGCCAGCAGCTTGGGAGCTGATTCACCCCTCCACTTT.